The 3 T cell receptor beta chains given below trace back to one sample, sequenced in a study of blood T cell repertoires in COVID-19. The data were produced by immunoSEQ multiplex PCR, yet TCRdb's version contains in-frame clones alone and is incomplete. Among about 210,000 clones listed, around 85% were seen once. The material sequenced was PBMCs or T cells enriched from blood (not recorded which). The receptor set was obtained from a middle-aged woman with acute COVID-19.

This rearrangement joins TRBV28 to TRBJ1-5; D perhaps matches TRBD1 (5 bases). There are 16 residues in the CDR3. Trimming left V 3 bases short and J 3 bases short, with 15 bases between. Germline CDR1 MDHEN, CDR2 SYDVKM. CDR3 region: CASSLLSGFNNQPQHF. The CDR3 bases are TGTGCCAGCAGTTTGCTATCAGGGTTTAACAATCAGCCCCAGCATTTT.

The rearrangement links TRBV7-9 to TRBJ1-5, with 9 bases fitting TRBD1. V trimming: 5 bases; J trimming: 5 bases; junction bases outside the gene matches: 7. Germline V gene lookup returns CDR1 SEHNR and CDR2 FQNEAQ (reference sequence). This CDR3 spans 15 amino acids. The CDR3 DNA reads as TGTGCCAGCAGCCCCGGACAGGGGATTGATCAGCCCCAGCATTTT. Translated: CASSPGQGIDQPQHF.

Only a few counts were recorded for this clone. The CDR3 here is CASSLFRGSPLHF. In DNA, the CDR3 is TGTGCCAGCAGCTTATTCCGGGGTTCACCCCTCCACTTT. This chain links TRBV11-2 with TRBJ1-6; D gene unclear. Germline CDR1 is SGHAT and CDR2 is FQNNGV. The CDR3 is 13 amino acids. V lost 2 bases and J lost 9, with 8 bases in between.